Listed below are T cell receptor beta chains from one sample, sequenced in a study of T cells expressing NK-cell markers. TCRdb re-analyzed the 5' RACE reads; it lists each CDR3 protein once, without DNA. This specimen shows 550,000 to 600,000 distinct CDR3 sequences; the ten leading clones hold 3% to 4.5%. Material for sequencing was blood T cells: a sorted CD56 or NKG2C T cell subset, CD4+ or CD8+ T cells, or bulk PBMC T cells (not recorded which). The receptors originated from a man younger than 30 in good health. Each CDR3 is given with its conserved first and last residue.

j_gene | v_gene | len | CDR3aa
TRBJ1-1 | TRBV7-9 | 14 | CASSPRQGISEAFF
TRBJ2-5 | TRBV2 | 13 | CASKNEGWETQYF
TRBJ2-2 | TRBV5-1 | 15 | CASSLERTPTGELFF
TRBJ2-1 | TRBV7-9 | 15 | CASSLRSSGSQEQFF
TRBJ2-1 | TRBV11-2 | 15 | CASRVSSGGNNEQFF
TRBJ2-3 | TRBV6-5 | 18 | CASSYPTVWREFPDTQYF
TRBJ2-2 | TRBV4-2 | 17 | CASSQDFRGAGTGELFF
TRBJ1-3 | TRBV3-1 | 14 | CASSRTFSGNTIYF
TRBJ2-7 | TRBV4-3 | 16 | CASSQEFSLVSHEQYF
TRBJ2-4 | TRBV2 | 11 | CASSEDQIQYF
TRBJ2-5 | TRBV6-1 | 13 | CASTLPGGETQYF
TRBJ1-6 | TRBV29-1 | 13 | CSVEGTEDSPLHF
TRBJ2-5 | TRBV15 | 12 | CASKTGGETQYF
TRBJ2-5 | TRBV20-1 | 14 | CSARARQYQETQYF
TRBJ2-7 | TRBV5-5 | 16 | CASSPLGQGWRYEQYF
TRBJ2-7 | TRBV27 | 13 | CASSRQAPNEQYF
TRBJ2-7 | TRBV3-1 | 15 | CASSQVGDRGNEQYF
TRBJ1-2 | TRBV27 | 13 | CASSVSGLNGYTF
TRBJ1-2 | TRBV12-3/TRBV12-4 | 15 | CASSPTTVTGNGYTF
TRBJ1-2 | TRBV12-3/TRBV12-4 | 13 | CASSPMVDYGYTF
TRBJ2-3 | TRBV18 | 15 | CASSSTGHDTDTQYF
TRBJ2-7 | TRBV27 | 16 | CASSLTYDRVVAEQYF
TRBJ1-2 | TRBV12-3/TRBV12-4 | 14 | CASSFDGSVYGYTF
TRBJ1-1 | TRBV10-3 | 14 | CAISPVVRGTEAFF
TRBJ2-5 | TRBV11-1 | 19 | CASSLPVTGFEAAQETQYF
TRBJ2-3 | TRBV6-1 | 14 | CASSLTSSIDTQYF
TRBJ2-1 | TRBV28 | 13 | CASSLQGANEQFF
TRBJ2-3 | TRBV5-5 | 16 | CASSSWTSGSTDTQYF
TRBJ2-4 | TRBV18 | 14 | CASSLSSGKDIQYF
TRBJ1-5 | TRBV20-1 | 16 | CSARDPQQGVYQPQHF
TRBJ2-5 | TRBV7-9 | 14 | CASSSLVDQETQYF
TRBJ2-3 | TRBV5-1 | 18 | CASSWGLPGFLSSDTQYF
TRBJ2-1 | TRBV5-1 | 15 | CASSLSGGTFEIEFF
TRBJ1-5 | TRBV12-3/TRBV12-4 | 15 | CASSQGQGSNQPQHF
TRBJ2-3 | TRBV5-1 | 14 | CASRRDSYTDTQYF
TRBJ1-2 | TRBV20-1 | 15 | CSARDAERDNYGYTF
TRBJ2-3 | TRBV7-2 | 20 | CASSLARGTSGRGSTDTQYF
TRBJ1-5 | TRBV20-1 | 15 | CSARVWGLSNQPQHF
TRBJ2-1 | TRBV27 | 15 | CASSLSTVGANEQFF
TRBJ2-1 | TRBV30 | 13 | CAWSVRRDNEQFF
TRBJ1-4 | TRBV15 | 14 | CATSPRTANEKLFF
TRBJ2-6 | TRBV29-1 | 16 | CSVEDLRTTGANVLTF
TRBJ2-7 | TRBV7-6 | 16 | CASSLGREHPSYEQYF
TRBJ2-7 | TRBV5-1 | 15 | CASSPPRNYPYEQYF
TRBJ1-2 | TRBV4-1 | 15 | CASSQDLEAAYGYTF
TRBJ1-4 | TRBV6-5 | 15 | CASSRADRGIEKLFF
TRBJ2-1 | TRBV28 | 17 | CASSYPRTSGTYNEQFF
TRBJ2-5 | TRBV2 | 15 | CASSTTPGLSETQYF
TRBJ1-2 | TRBV29-1 | 13 | CSVGTVANYGYTF
TRBJ2-4 | TRBV12-3/TRBV12-4 | 15 | CASSLLGGIMDIQYF
TRBJ2-5 | TRBV25-1 | 15 | CASSLSGSSLETQYF
TRBJ2-1 | TRBV20-1 | 15 | CSARVVRQDYNEQFF
TRBJ2-2 | TRBV4-2 | 16 | CASSPGTGSSTGELFF
TRBJ2-3 | TRBV19 | 16 | CASSIIAGGNTDTQYF
TRBJ2-3 | TRBV12-3/TRBV12-4 | 18 | CASSLEGLAGGPSDTQYF
TRBJ2-7 | TRBV20-1 | 15 | CSASESSLAAYEQYF
TRBJ1-2 | TRBV5-1 | 15 | CASSLAQGGGDGYTF